This T cell receptor beta chain is drawn from a study of shared clonotypes between healthy human individuals. This CDR3 has 15 residues. Germline CDR1 is SGHAT and CDR2 is FQNNGV. The junction had 1 base not matched to a gene; V was cut back by 3 bases and J by 1 base. Repertoires were generated with immunoSEQ multiplex PCR, while TCRdb's copy carries only in-frame clones and drops some. The profile shows roughly 320,000 clones, 87% of them singletons. What CD8 memory combined were CD45RO+ cells and CCR7-negative CD45RA+ TemRA cells. The sample consisted of memory CD8+ T cells sorted from blood. Sample subset: CD45RO+ cells pooled with CCR7-negative TemRA cells. The receptor was isolated from a man in his late teens or twenties in good health. This sequence joins TRBV11-2 and TRBJ2-7; 12 bases line up with TRBD2. The CDR3 DNA is TGTGCCAGCAGCTTCGGACTAGCGGGATCCTACGAGCAGTACTTC. Its translation is CASSFGLAGSYEQYF. Combining the CDR3 with reference TRBV11-2 and TRBJ2-7 gives the whole variable domain EAGVAQSPRYKIIEKRQSVAFWCNPISGHATLYWYQQILGQGPKLLIQFQNNGVVDDSQLPKDRFSAERLKGVDSTLKIQPAKLEDSAVYLCASSFGLAGSYEQYFGPGTRLTVT.